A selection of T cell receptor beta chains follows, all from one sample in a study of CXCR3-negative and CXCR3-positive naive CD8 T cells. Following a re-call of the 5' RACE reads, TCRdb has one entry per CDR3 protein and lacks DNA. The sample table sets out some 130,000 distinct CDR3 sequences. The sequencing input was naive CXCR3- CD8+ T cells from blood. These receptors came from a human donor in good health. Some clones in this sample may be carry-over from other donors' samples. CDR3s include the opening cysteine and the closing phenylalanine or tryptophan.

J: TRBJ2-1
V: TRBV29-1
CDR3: CSAQSEISYNEQFF

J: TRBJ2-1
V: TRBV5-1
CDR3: CASSVTRDSTSVNEQFF

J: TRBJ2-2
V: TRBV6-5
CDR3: CASSYSGASGRAYTGELFF

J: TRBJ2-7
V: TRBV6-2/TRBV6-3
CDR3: CASREDTYEQYF

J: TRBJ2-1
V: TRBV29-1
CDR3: CSVGSEPHDEQFF

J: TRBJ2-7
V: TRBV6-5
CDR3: CASSPRGGSSYEQYF

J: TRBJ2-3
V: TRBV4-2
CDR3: CASSQDPGGTDTQYF

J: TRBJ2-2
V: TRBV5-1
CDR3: CASRAGNTGELFF

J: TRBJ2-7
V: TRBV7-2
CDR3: CASSRRTLDYEQYF

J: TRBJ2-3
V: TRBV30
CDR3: CAWNTGTTDTQYF

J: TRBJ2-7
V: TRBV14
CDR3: CASSQLTTGRPYEQYF

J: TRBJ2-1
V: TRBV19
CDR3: CASRPARYPGNEQFF

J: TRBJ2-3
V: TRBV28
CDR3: CASSSDTGLTQYF

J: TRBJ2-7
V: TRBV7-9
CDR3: CASSPPRDTTYEQYF

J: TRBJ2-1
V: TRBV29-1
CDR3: CSVEGSVISGSSYNEQFF

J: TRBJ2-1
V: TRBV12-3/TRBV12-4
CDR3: CASSPKRTSAYNEQFF

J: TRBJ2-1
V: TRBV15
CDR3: CATSRDPGSSYNEQFF

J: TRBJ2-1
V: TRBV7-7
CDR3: CASGYWTGTNYEQFF

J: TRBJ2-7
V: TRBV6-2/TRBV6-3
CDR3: CASSPLSEQYF

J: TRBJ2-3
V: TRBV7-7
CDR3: CASSLGHTDTQYF

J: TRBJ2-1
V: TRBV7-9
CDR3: CASSLALREFEQFF

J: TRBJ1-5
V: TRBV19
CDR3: CASRSAGLHQPQHF

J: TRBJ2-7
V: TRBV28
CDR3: CASSPPGTGVRYEQYF

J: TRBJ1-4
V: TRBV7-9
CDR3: CASSSTRTAANEKLFF

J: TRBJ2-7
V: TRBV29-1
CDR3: CSVDLGQGLNEQYF

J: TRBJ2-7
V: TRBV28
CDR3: CASSLRGVFSYEQYF

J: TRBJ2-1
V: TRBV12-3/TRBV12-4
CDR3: CASRTSLAGGPADEQFF

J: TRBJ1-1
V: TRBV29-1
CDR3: CSTRWGGDTEAFF

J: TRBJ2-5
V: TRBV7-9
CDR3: CASSSWTSGGAKETQYF

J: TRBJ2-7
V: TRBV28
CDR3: CASSPRLRYEQYF

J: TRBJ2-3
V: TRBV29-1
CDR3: CSVEGEGGTDTQYF

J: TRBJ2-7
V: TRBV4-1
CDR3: CASSHDRGYEQYF

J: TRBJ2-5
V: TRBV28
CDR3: CASSLFGLAGGRETQYF

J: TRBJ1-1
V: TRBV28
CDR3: CASSFQGMNTEAFF

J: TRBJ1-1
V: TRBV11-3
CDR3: CATGPGQGEAFF

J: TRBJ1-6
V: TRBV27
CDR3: CASSPGGQYSPLHF

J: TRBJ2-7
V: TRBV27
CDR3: CASSPGDSTYEQYF

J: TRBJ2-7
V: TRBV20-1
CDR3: CSARPPLAGKHEQYF

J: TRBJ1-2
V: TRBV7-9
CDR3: CASSLDYGYTF

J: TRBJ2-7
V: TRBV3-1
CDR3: CASSRDTYEQYF

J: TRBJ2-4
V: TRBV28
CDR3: CASSFPGVGAKNIQYF

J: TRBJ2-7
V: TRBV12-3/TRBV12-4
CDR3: CASTPGQGKYEQYF

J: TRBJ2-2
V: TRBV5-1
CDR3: CASSLEGATNTGELFF

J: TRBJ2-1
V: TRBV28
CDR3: CASSFRGSLYNEQFF

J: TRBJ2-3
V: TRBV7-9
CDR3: CASSLAMSPLNTQYF

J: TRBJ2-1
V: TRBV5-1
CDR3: CASSLSMRGGDFDEQFF

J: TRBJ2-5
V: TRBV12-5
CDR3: CASGFLPLAGEGPETQYF

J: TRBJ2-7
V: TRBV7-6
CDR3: CASIGQGPTYEQYF

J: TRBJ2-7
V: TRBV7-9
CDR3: CASSFAGNEQYF

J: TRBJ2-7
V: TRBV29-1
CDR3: CSVEDSDRSYEQYF

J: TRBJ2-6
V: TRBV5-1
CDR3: CASGGQHSSGANVLTF